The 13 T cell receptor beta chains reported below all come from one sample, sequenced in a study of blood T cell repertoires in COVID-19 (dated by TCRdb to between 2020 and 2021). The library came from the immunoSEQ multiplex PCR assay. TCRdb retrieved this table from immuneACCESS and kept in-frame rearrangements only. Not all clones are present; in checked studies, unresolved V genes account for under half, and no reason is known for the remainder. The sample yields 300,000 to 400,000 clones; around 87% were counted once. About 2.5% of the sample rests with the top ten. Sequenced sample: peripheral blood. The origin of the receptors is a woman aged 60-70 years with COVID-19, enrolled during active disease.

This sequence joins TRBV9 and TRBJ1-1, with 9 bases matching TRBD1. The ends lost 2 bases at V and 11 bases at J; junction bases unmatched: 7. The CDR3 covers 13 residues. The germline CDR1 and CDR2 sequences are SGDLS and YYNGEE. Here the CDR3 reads CASSVGTGRAAFF. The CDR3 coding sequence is TGTGCCAGCAGCGTCGGGACAGGGAGGGCGGCTTTCTTT.

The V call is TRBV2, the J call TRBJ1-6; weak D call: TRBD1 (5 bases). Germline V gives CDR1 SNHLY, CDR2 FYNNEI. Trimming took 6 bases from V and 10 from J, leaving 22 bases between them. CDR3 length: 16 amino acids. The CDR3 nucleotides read TGTGCCAGCAGCGTCAGTAGCGGTAGGGGCGGGTCACCCCTCCACTTT. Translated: CASSVSSGRGGSPLHF. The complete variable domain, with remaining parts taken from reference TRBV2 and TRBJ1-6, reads EPEVTQTPSHQVTQMGQEVILRCVPISNHLYFYWYRQILGQKVEFLVSFYNNEISEKSEIFDDQFSVERPDGSNFTLKIRSTKLEDSAMYFCASSVSSGRGGSPLHFGNGTRLTVT.

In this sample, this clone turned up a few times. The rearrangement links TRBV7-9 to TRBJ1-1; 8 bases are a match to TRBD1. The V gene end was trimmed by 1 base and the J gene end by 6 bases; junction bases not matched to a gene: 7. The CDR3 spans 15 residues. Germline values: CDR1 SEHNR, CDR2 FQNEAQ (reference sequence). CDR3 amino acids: CASSLGQGIVAEAFF. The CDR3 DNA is TGTGCCAGCAGCTTAGGACAGGGGATTGTCGCTGAAGCTTTCTTT. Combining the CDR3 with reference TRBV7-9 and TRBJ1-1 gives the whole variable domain DTGVSQNPRHKITKRGQNVTFRCDPISEHNRLYWYRQTLGQGPEFLTYFQNEAQLEKSRLLSDRFSAERPKGSFSTLEIQRTEQGDSAMYLCASSLGQGIVAEAFFGQGTRLTVV.

The CDR3 nucleotides read TGTGCCAGCAGCTTAGCGAACGGCTACGAGCAGTACTTC. It yields the protein CASSLANGYEQYF. The genes are TRBV7-8 and TRBJ2-7; D ambiguous. CDR3 length: 13 residues. Germline V CDR1 and CDR2: SGHVS, FQNEAQ. V lost 0 bases and J 3 bases, leaving 6 bases between the germline ends.

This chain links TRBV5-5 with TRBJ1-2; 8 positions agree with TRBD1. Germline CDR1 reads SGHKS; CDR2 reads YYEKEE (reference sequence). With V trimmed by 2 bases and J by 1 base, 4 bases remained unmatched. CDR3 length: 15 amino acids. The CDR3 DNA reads TGTGCCAGCAGCTTCCACGGACAGGGTAACTATGGCTACACCTTC. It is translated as CASSFHGQGNYGYTF.

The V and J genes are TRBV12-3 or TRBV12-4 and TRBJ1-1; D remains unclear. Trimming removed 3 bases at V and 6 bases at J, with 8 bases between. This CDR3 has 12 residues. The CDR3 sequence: CASSFRRAEAFF. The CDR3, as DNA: TGTGCCAGCAGTTTCCGGAGAGCTGAAGCTTTCTTT.

DNA of the CDR3: TGTGCCAGCTCCCCAGCCGACACAGGGGGCCGGACCGGGGAGCTGTTTTTT. This encodes CASSPADTGGRTGELFF. The chain carries TRBV18 and TRBJ2-2; 9 positions agree with TRBD1. The trim removed 6 bases at V and 5 bases at J, leaving 13 bases unmatched. Germline CDR1 and CDR2: KGHSH and LQKENI. CDR3 length equals 17 residues.

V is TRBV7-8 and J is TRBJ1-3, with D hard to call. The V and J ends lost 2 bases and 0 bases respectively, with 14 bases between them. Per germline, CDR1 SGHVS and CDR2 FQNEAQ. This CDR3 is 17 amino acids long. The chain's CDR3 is CASSLLGFAGSGNTIYF. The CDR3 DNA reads TGTGCCAGCAGCTTATTAGGTTTCGCAGGCTCTGGAAACACCATATATTTT.

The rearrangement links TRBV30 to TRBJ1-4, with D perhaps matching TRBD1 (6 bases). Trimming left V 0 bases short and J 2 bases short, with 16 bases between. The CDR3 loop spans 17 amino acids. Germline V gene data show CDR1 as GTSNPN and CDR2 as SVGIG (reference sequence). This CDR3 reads CAWSVLGGASTNEKLFF. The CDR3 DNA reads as TGTGCCTGGAGTGTACTCGGGGGGGCTAGTACTAATGAAAAACTGTTTTTT.

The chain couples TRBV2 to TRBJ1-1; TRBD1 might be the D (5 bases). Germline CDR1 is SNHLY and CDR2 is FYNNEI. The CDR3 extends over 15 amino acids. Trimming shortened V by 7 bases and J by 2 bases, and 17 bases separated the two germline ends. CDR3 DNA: TGTGCCAGCAAAAGGTCTGGGCAGGGAAACACTGAAGCTTTCTTT. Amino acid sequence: CASKRSGQGNTEAFF.

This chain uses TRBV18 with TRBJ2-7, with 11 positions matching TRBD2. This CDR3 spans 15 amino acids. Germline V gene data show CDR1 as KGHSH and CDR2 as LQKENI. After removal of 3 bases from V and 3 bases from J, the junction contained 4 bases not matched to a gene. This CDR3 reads CASSPGTSGYYEQYF. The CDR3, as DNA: TGTGCCAGCTCACCGGGGACTAGCGGTTACTACGAGCAGTACTTC. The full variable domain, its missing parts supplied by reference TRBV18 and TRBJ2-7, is NAGVMQNPRHLVRRRGQEARLRCSPMKGHSHVYWYRQLPEEGLKFMVYLQKENIIDESGMPKERFSAEFPKEGPSILRIQQVVRGDSAAYFCASSPGTSGYYEQYFGPGTRLTVT.

The CDR3 here is CASSGRETQYF. The CDR3 DNA follows: TGTGCCAGCAGCGGTCGGGAGACCCAGTACTTC. This chain links TRBV12-3 or TRBV12-4 with TRBJ2-5; D unresolved. This CDR3 has 11 amino acids. V was clipped by 6 bases and J by 5 bases, with 7 bases between them.

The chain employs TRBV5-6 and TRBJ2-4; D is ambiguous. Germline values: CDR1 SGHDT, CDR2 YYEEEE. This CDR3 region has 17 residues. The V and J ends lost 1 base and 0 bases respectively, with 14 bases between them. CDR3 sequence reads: CASSLRPEYRAKNIQYF. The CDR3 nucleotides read TGTGCCAGCAGCTTGCGTCCCGAGTACCGAGCCAAAAACATTCAGTACTTC.